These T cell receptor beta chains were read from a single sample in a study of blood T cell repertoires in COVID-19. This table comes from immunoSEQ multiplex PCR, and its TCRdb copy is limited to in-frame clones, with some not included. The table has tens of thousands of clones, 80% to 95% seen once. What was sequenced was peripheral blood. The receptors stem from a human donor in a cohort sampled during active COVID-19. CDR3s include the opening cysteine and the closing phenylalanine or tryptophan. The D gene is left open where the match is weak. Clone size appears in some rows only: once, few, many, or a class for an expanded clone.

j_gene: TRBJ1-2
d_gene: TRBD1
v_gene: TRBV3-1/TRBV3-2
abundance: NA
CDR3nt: TGTGCCAGCAGCCCCAAGACAGGGTATGGCTACACCTTC
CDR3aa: CASSPKTGYGYTF

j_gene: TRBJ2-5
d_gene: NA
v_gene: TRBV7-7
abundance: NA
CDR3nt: TGTGCCAGCGTTTCGGGGGAGACCCAGTACTTC
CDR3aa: CASVSGETQYF

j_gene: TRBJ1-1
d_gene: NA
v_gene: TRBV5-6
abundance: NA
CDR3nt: TGTGCCAGCAGCTTGGGACTCGGTCCCACTGAAGCTTTCTTT
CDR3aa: CASSLGLGPTEAFF

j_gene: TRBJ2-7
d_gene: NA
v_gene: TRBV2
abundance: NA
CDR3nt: TGTGCCAGCAGTGCATACGAGCAGTACTTC
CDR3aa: CASSAYEQYF

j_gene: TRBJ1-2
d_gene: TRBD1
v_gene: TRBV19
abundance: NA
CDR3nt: TGTGCCAGTAGTACGGACAGGGGGAAAGGCTACACCTTC
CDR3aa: CASSTDRGKGYTF

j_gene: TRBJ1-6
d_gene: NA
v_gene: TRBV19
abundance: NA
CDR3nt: TGTGCCAGTAGTATAACAGATAATTCACCCCTCCACTTT
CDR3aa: CASSITDNSPLHF

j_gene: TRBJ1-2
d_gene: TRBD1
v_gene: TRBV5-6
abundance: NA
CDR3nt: TGTGCCAGCACCCTCGACAGGGGCTATGGCTACACCTTC
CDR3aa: CASTLDRGYGYTF

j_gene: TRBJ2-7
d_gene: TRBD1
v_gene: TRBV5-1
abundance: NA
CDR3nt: TGCGCCAGCAGATTCCAGGGGGCAAGCTCCTACGAGCAGTACTTC
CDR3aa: CASRFQGASSYEQYF

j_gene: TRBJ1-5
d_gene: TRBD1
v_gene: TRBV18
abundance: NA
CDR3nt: TGTGCCAGCTCACGGGACAGGGAGGATCAGCCCCAGCATTTT
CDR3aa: CASSRDREDQPQHF

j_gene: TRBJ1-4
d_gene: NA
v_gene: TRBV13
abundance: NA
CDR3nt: TGTGCCAGCAGCTCCCGAGGAGGGCGCGGGGAAAAACTGTTTTTT
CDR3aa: CASSSRGGRGEKLFF

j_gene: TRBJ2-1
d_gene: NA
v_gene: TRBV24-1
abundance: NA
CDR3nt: TGTGCCACCAGGCGAGGCAATGAGCAGTTCTTC
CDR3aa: CATRRGNEQFF

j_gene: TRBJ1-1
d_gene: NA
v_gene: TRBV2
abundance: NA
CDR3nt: TGTGCCAGCAGTGGCGGGGAAGGTGAAGCTTTCTTT
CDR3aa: CASSGGEGEAFF

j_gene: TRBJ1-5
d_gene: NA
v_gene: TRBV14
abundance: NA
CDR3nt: TGTGCCAGCAGCCTCGGGAGGGGGCAGCCCCAGCATTTT
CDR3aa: CASSLGRGQPQHF

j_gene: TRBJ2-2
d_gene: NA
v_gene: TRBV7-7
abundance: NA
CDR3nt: TGTGCCAGCAGCTTATGGGATATGCGGGGGCGGGCCGCGGCCGGGGAGCTGTTTTTT
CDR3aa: CASSLWDMRGRAAAGELFF

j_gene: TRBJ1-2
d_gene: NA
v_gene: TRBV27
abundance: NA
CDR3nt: TGTGCCAGCAGTCCCTCGGGGGGCTATGGCTACACCTTC
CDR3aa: CASSPSGGYGYTF

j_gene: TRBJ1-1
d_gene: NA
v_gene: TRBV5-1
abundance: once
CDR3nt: TGCGCCAGCAGCCCACTAAAAGGACACGCTTTCTTT
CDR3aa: CASSPLKGHAFF